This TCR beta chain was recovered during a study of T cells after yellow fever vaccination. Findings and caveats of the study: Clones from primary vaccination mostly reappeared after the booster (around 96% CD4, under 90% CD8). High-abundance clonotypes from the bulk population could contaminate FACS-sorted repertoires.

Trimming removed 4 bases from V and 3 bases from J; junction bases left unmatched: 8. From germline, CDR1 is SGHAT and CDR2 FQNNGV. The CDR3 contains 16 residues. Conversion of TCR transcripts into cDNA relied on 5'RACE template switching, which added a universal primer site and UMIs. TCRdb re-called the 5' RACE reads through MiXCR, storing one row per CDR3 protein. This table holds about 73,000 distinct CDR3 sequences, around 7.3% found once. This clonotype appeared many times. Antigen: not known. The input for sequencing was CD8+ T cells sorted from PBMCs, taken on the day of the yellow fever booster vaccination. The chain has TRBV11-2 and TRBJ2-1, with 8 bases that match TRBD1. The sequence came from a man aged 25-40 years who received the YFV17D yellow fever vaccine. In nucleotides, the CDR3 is TGTGCCAGCAGCTCCGCCCAGGGGGCGGACTACAATGAGCAGTTCTTC. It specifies CASSSAQGADYNEQFF.